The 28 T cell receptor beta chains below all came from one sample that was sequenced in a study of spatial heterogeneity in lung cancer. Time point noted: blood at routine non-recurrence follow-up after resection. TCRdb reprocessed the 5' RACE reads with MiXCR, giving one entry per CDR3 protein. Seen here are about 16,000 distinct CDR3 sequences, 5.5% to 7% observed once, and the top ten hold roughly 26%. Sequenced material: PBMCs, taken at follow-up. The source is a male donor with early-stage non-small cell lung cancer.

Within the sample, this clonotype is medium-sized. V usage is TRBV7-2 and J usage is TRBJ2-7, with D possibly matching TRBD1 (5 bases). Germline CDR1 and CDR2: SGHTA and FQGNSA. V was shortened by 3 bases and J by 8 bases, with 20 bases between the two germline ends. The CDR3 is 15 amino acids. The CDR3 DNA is TGTGCCAGCAGCTTTGGGGCGGACCCGAGCCGAAAGCAGTACTTC. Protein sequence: CASSFGADPSRKQYF. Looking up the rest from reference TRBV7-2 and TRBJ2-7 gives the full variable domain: GAGVSQSPSNKVTEKGKDVELRCDPISGHTALYWYRQSLGQGLEFLIYFQGNSAPDKSGLPSDRFSAERTGGSVSTLTIQRTQQEDSAVYLCASSFGADPSRKQYFGPGTRLTVT.

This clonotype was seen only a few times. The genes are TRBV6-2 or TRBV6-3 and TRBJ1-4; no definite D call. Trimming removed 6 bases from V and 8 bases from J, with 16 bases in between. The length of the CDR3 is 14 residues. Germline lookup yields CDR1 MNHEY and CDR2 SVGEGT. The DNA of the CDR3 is TGTGCCAGCAGGGATGAAATGGGGTACGAAAAACTGTTTTTT. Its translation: CASRDEMGYEKLFF.

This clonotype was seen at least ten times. The CDR3 here is CSASRVAGGQETQYF. The CDR3 region has the DNA TGCAGTGCTAGCCGCGTAGCGGGAGGACAAGAGACCCAGTACTTC. V gene TRBV20-1 combines with J gene TRBJ2-5; TRBD2 matches 10 bases. V gave up 3 bases and J gave up 2 bases; unmatched junction bases: 6. This CDR3 is built from 15 residues. Germline V gene lookup returns CDR1 DFQATT and CDR2 SNEGSKA (reference sequence).

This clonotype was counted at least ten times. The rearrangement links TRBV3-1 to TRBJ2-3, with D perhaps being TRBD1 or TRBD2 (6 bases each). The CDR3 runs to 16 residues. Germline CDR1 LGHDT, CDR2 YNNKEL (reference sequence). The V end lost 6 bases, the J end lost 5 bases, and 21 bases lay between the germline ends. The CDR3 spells CASREGRRRGRDTQYF. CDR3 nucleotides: TGTGCCAGCAGGGAAGGACGGCGGAGGGGGAGAGATACGCAGTATTTT.

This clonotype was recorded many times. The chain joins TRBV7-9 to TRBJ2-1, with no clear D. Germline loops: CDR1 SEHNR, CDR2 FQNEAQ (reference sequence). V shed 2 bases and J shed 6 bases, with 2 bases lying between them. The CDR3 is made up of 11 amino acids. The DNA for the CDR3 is TGTGCCAGCAGCTTAAGCAATGAGCAGTTCTTC. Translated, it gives CASSLSNEQFF.

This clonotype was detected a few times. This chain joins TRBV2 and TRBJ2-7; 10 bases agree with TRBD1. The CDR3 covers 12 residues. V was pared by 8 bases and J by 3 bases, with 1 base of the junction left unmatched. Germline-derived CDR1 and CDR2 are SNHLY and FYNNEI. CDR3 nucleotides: TGTGCCAGCCGGGACAGGGGCTACGAGCAGTACTTC. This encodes CASRDRGYEQYF.

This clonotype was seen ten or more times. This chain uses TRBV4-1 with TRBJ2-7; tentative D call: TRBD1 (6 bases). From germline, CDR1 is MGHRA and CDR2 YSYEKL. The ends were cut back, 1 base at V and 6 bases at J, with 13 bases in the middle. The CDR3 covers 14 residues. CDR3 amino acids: CASSQGPGVSEQYF. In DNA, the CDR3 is TGCGCCAGCAGCCAAGGCCCAGGGGTAAGCGAGCAGTACTTC.

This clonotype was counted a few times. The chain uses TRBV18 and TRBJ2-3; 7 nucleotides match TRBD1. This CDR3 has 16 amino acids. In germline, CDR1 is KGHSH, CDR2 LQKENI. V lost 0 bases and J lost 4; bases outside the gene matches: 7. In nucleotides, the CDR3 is TGTGCCAGCTCACCACCCAACAGGGGCATCTCAGATACGCAGTATTTT. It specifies CASSPPNRGISDTQYF. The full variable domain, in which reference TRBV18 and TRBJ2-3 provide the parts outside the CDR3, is NAGVMQNPRHLVRRRGQEARLRCSPMKGHSHVYWYRQLPEEGLKFMVYLQKENIIDESGMPKERFSAEFPKEGPSILRIQQVVRGDSAAYFCASSPPNRGISDTQYFGPGTRLTVL.

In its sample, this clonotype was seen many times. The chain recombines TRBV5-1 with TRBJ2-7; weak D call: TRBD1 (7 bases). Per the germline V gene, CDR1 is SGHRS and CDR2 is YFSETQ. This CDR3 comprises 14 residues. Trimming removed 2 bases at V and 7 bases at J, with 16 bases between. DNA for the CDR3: TGCGCCAGCAGCTTAGGAGGGGGACAGAGAGAGCAGTACTTC. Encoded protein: CASSLGGGQREQYF.

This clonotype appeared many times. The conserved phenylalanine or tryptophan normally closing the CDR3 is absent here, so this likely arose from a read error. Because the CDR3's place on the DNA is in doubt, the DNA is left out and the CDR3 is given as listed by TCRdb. The CDR3 region is CSGASRDVV. The rearrangement links TRBV20-1 to TRBJ2-1; TRBD1 is the table's D call and was not checked against the DNA. Ends included, the CDR3 has 9 residues. Germline V gene data show CDR1 as DFQATT and CDR2 as SNEGSKA (reference sequence).

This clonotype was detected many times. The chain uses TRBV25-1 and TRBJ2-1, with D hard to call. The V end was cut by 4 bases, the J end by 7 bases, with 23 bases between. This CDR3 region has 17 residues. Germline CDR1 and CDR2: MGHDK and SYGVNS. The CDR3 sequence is CASSGSPPSLPRNEQFF. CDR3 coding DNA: TGTGCCAGCAGTGGATCTCCGCCTTCTCTCCCTCGGAATGAGCAGTTCTTC.

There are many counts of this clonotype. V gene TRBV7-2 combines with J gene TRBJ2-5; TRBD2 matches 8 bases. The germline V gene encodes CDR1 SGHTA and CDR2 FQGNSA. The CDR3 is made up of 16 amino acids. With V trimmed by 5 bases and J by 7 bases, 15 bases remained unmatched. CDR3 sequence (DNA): TGTGCCAGCAGCCCCCGGCTGGCAGCGGGAGCCGGGACCCAGTACTTC. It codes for CASSPRLAAGAGTQYF. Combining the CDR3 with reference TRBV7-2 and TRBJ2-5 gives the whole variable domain GAGVSQSPSNKVTEKGKDVELRCDPISGHTALYWYRQSLGQGLEFLIYFQGNSAPDKSGLPSDRFSAERTGGSVSTLTIQRTQQEDSAVYLCASSPRLAAGAGTQYFGPGTRLLVL.

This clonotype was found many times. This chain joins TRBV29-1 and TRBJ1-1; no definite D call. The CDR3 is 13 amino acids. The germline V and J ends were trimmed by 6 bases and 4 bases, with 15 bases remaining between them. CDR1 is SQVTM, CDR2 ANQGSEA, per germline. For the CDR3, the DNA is TGCAGCGTGGTGGCCCCGCCATCCACTGAAGCTTTCTTT. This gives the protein CSVVAPPSTEAFF.

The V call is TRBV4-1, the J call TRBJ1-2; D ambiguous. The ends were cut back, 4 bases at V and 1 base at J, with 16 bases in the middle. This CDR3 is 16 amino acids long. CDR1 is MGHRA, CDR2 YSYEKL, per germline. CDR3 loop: CASSRRTEGDNYGYTF. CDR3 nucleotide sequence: TGCGCCAGCAGCCGTAGAACAGAGGGAGATAACTATGGCTACACCTTC.

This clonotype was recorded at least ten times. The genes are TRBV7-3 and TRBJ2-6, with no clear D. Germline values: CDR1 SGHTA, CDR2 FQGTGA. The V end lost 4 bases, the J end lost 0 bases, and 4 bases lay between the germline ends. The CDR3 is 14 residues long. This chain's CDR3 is CASSSGSGANVLTF. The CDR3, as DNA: TGTGCCAGCAGCTCGGGCTCTGGGGCCAACGTCCTGACTTTC.

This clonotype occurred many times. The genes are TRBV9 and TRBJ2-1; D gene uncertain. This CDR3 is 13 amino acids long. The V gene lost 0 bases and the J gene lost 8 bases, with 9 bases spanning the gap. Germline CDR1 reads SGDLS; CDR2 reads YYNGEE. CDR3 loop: CASSVGLGDEQFF. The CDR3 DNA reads TGTGCCAGCAGCGTAGGGTTGGGCGATGAGCAGTTCTTC.

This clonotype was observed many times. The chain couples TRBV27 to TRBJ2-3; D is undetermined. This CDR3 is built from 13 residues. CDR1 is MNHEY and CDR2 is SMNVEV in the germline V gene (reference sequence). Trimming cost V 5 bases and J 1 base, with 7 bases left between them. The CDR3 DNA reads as TGTGCCAGCAGTATGCAGGGCACAGATACGCAGTATTTT. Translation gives CASSMQGTDTQYF.

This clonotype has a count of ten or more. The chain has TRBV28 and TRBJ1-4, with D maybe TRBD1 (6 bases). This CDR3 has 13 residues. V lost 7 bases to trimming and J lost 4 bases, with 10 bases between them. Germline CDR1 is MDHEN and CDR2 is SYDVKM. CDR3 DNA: TGTGCCAGCAAGACAGGTGGTAATGAAAAACTGTTTTTT. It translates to CASKTGGNEKLFF.

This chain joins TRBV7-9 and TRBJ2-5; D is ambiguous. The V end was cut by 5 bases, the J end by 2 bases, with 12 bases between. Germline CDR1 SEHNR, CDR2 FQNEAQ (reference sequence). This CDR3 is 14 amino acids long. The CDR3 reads CASSPRGRQETQYF. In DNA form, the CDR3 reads TGTGCCAGCAGCCCCCGAGGACGGCAAGAGACCCAGTACTTC.

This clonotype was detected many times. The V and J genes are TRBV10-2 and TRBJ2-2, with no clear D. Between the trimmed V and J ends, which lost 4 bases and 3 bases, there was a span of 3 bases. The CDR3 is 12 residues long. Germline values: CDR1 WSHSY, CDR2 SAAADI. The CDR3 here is CASSVDTGELFF. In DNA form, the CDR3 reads TGCGCCAGCAGTGTGGACACCGGGGAGCTGTTTTTT.

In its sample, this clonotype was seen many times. This CDR3 reads CASSLPLGSNQPQHF. CDR3 sequence (DNA): TGTGCCAGCAGCTTACCCCTGGGGAGCAATCAGCCCCAGCATTTT. The chain combines TRBV7-8 with TRBJ1-5; D is unresolved. V was cut by 2 bases and J by 1 base, with 9 bases left in between. Germline-derived CDR1 and CDR2 are SGHVS and FQNEAQ. The CDR3 is made up of 15 amino acids.

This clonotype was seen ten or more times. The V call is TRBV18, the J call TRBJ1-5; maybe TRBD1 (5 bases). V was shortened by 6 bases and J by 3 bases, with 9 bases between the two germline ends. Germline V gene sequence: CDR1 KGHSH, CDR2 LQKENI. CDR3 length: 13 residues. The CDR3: CASSPDTNQPQHF. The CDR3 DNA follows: TGTGCCAGCTCGCCGGACACCAATCAGCCCCAGCATTTT.

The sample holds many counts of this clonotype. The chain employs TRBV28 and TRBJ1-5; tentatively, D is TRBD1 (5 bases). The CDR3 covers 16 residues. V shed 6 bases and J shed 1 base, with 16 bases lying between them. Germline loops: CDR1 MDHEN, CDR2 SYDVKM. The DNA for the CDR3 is TGTGCCAGCAGCTCCGGAGGGAGGGACAGCAATCAGCCCCAGCATTTT. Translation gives CASSSGGRDSNQPQHF.

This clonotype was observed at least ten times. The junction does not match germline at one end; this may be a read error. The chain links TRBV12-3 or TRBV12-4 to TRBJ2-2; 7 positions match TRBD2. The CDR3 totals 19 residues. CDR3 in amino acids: CASSFWTRGILGNSGELFF. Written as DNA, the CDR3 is TGTGCCAGCAGTTTCTGGACTAGAGGTATACTGGGGAACTCCGGGGAGCTGTTTTTT.

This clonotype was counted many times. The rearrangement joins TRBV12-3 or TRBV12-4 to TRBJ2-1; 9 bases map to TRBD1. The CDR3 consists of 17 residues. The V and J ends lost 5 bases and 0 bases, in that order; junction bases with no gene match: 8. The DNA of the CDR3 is TGTGCCAGCAGTCGCCACAGGGGGCTACGCTCCTACAATGAGCAGTTCTTC. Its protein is CASSRHRGLRSYNEQFF.

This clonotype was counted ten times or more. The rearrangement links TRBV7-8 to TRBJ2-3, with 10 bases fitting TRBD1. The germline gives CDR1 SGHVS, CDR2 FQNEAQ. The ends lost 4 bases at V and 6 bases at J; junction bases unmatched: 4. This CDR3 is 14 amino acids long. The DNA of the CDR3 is TGTGCCAGCAGCTGGGACAGGGGCTTGGATACGCAGTATTTT. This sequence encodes CASSWDRGLDTQYF.

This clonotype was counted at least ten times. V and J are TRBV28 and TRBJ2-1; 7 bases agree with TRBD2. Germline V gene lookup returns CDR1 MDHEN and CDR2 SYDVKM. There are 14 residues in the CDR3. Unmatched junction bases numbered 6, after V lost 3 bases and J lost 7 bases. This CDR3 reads CASSLGGSRNEQFF. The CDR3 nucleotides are TGTGCCAGCAGTTTGGGGGGGAGTCGGAATGAGCAGTTCTTC.

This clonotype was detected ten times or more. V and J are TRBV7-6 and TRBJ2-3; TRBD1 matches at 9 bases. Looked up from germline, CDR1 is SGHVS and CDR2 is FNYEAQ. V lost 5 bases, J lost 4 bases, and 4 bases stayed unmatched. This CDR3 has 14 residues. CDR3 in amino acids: CASSRDRVADTQYF. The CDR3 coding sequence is TGTGCCAGCAGCCGGGACAGGGTGGCAGATACGCAGTATTTT.